Listed below are T cell receptor beta chains from one sample, sequenced in a study of T cells in localized non-small cell lung cancer. Repertoires were generated with immunoSEQ multiplex PCR, while TCRdb's copy carries only in-frame clones and drops some. The sample consists of around 24,000 clones, more than 65% of them appearing once. Here the sequenced sample was PBMCs, taken before any cancer treatment. Receptors originate from a man aged 35 to 69 with stage II lung adenocarcinoma. The CDR3 runs from the conserved cysteine through the conserved F or W. Each record gives: clone size, V gene, D gene, J gene, CDR3 DNA, CDR3 protein. D genes are given only for firm matches. Rows may omit the clone size; those that give it use once, few, many or a size class.

clone size: NA; V gene: TRBV27; D gene: NA; J gene: TRBJ1-6; CDR3 DNA: TGTGCCAGCAGACGGCAGGCGAGCTCCTATAATTCACCCCTCCACTTT; CDR3 protein: CASRRQASSYNSPLHF
clone size: NA; V gene: TRBV10-3; D gene: NA; J gene: TRBJ1-2; CDR3 DNA: TGTGCCATCAGTCTAACCCCTGGGACGTACGTAAACTATGGCTACACCTTC; CDR3 protein: CAISLTPGTYVNYGYTF
clone size: NA; V gene: TRBV12-5; D gene: TRBD1; J gene: TRBJ2-7; CDR3 DNA: TGTGCTAGTGGTTTGGTGACAGGGAGAACCTACGAGCAGTACTTC; CDR3 protein: CASGLVTGRTYEQYF
clone size: NA; V gene: TRBV14; D gene: TRBD2; J gene: TRBJ2-7; CDR3 DNA: TGTGCCAGCAGCCGAGGGATTAGCGGGGACTCCTACGAGCAGTACTTC; CDR3 protein: CASSRGISGDSYEQYF
clone size: NA; V gene: TRBV5-5; D gene: TRBD1; J gene: TRBJ2-7; CDR3 DNA: TGTGCCAGCAGCTGGACATCCGGGACAGTCACCTACGAGCAGTACTTC; CDR3 protein: CASSWTSGTVTYEQYF
clone size: NA; V gene: TRBV6-1; D gene: NA; J gene: TRBJ1-1; CDR3 DNA: TGTGCCAGCAGTCCCCTGGGAGGGGAGACTGAAGCTTTCTTT; CDR3 protein: CASSPLGGETEAFF
clone size: NA; V gene: TRBV19; D gene: TRBD2; J gene: TRBJ2-2; CDR3 DNA: TGTGCCAGTAGTTTGCGGGAGGCCCCAGGCGGGGAGCTGTTTTTT; CDR3 protein: CASSLREAPGGELFF
clone size: NA; V gene: TRBV13; D gene: TRBD1; J gene: TRBJ1-1; CDR3 DNA: TGTGCCAGCAGCGTACAGGGGGCGGCCACTGAAGCTTTCTTT; CDR3 protein: CASSVQGAATEAFF
clone size: NA; V gene: TRBV29-1; D gene: TRBD1; J gene: TRBJ1-1; CDR3 DNA: TGCAGCGTTGACAGGGGGCAAACTTTCTTT; CDR3 protein: CSVDRGQTFF
clone size: NA; V gene: TRBV4-3; D gene: TRBD2; J gene: TRBJ2-5; CDR3 DNA: TGCGCCAGCAGCCAAGATCACGGGAGGGGAGAGACCCAGTACTTC; CDR3 protein: CASSQDHGRGETQYF
clone size: NA; V gene: TRBV4-1; D gene: NA; J gene: TRBJ2-2; CDR3 DNA: TGCGCCAGCAGCCAAGAGCGGGGACGAAGGGGGAAAGGAGGACAGAACACCGGGGAGCTGTTTTTT; CDR3 protein: CASSQERGRRGKGGQNTGELFF
clone size: NA; V gene: TRBV7-2; D gene: NA; J gene: TRBJ1-5; CDR3 DNA: TGTGCCAGCAGCTTAGGAGGAGGGAACAATCAGCCCCAGCATTTT; CDR3 protein: CASSLGGGNNQPQHF
clone size: once; V gene: TRBV29-1; D gene: TRBD1; J gene: TRBJ1-2; CDR3 DNA: TGCAGCGTTGCTCAATCTTACGGGACAGCCTATGGCTACACCTTC; CDR3 protein: CSVAQSYGTAYGYTF
clone size: NA; V gene: TRBV6-6; D gene: NA; J gene: TRBJ2-1; CDR3 DNA: TGTGCCAGCAGTTTCCCAGGCTCCTACAATGAGCAGTTCTTC; CDR3 protein: CASSFPGSYNEQFF
clone size: NA; V gene: TRBV5-1; D gene: TRBD2; J gene: TRBJ2-5; CDR3 DNA: TGCGCCAGCAGCTTGGGCGGGGGGGCCTCAGAGACCCAGTACTTC; CDR3 protein: CASSLGGGASETQYF
clone size: NA; V gene: TRBV29-1; D gene: TRBD2; J gene: TRBJ2-5; CDR3 DNA: TGCAGCGTTCTGGGGGGGGGAAGAAGCGTGGAGACCCAGTACTTC; CDR3 protein: CSVLGGGRSVETQYF
clone size: NA; V gene: TRBV5-1; D gene: NA; J gene: TRBJ2-6; CDR3 DNA: TGCGCCAGCAGCTTGCAGGTGGGAGTGTCGGGTGGGGCCAACGTCCTGACTTTC; CDR3 protein: CASSLQVGVSGGANVLTF
clone size: NA; V gene: TRBV30; D gene: NA; J gene: TRBJ1-1; CDR3 DNA: TGTGCCTGGACTGTGGGGGGGCGGTACGCTGAAGCTTTCTTT; CDR3 protein: CAWTVGGRYAEAFF
clone size: NA; V gene: TRBV2; D gene: NA; J gene: TRBJ2-7; CDR3 DNA: TGTGCCAGCAGTGAAGGGATCAACGAGCAGTACTTC; CDR3 protein: CASSEGINEQYF
clone size: once; V gene: TRBV29-1; D gene: NA; J gene: TRBJ1-1; CDR3 DNA: TGCAGCGCACGGGGGGCGCAGGGACTAAGCTTGAACACTGAAGCTTTCTTT; CDR3 protein: CSARGAQGLSLNTEAFF
clone size: NA; V gene: TRBV11-3; D gene: NA; J gene: TRBJ2-6; CDR3 DNA: TGTGCCAGCAGCTTAGATGCCTCTGGGGCCAACGTCCTGACTTTC; CDR3 protein: CASSLDASGANVLTF
clone size: NA; V gene: TRBV5-1; D gene: TRBD2; J gene: TRBJ2-1; CDR3 DNA: TGCGCCAGCAGCTTGGGAGTAGCGGGGGGGCATGAGCAGTTCTTC; CDR3 protein: CASSLGVAGGHEQFF
clone size: NA; V gene: TRBV13; D gene: NA; J gene: TRBJ1-2; CDR3 DNA: TGTGCCGTTGCGGACAGTTCAGCTAACTATGGCTACACCTTC; CDR3 protein: CAVADSSANYGYTF
clone size: NA; V gene: TRBV6-4; D gene: NA; J gene: TRBJ2-3; CDR3 DNA: TGTGCCAGCAGTAGCCAGGGCCAAACAGATACGCAGTATTTT; CDR3 protein: CASSSQGQTDTQYF
clone size: NA; V gene: TRBV2; D gene: TRBD2; J gene: TRBJ2-7; CDR3 DNA: TGTGCCAGCTTTCCGACTAGCGGGGGGGCCGAGCAGTACTTC; CDR3 protein: CASFPTSGGAEQYF
clone size: NA; V gene: TRBV29-1; D gene: NA; J gene: TRBJ1-1; CDR3 DNA: TGCAGCGTTGCCGGGCAGAACACTGAAGCTTTCTTT; CDR3 protein: CSVAGQNTEAFF
clone size: NA; V gene: TRBV28; D gene: TRBD2; J gene: TRBJ2-3; CDR3 DNA: TGTGCCAGCAGTTACGCTAGCGGGGGGGCAGATACGCAGTATTTT; CDR3 protein: CASSYASGGADTQYF
clone size: few; V gene: TRBV7-9; D gene: NA; J gene: TRBJ1-2; CDR3 DNA: TGTGCCAGCAGCTCAAGCGTAAACTATGGCTACACCTTC; CDR3 protein: CASSSSVNYGYTF
clone size: NA; V gene: TRBV5-6; D gene: NA; J gene: TRBJ2-7; CDR3 DNA: TGTGCCAGCAGCCCAGGACAGTTTATCTACGAGCAGTACTTC; CDR3 protein: CASSPGQFIYEQYF
clone size: NA; V gene: TRBV4-3; D gene: TRBD2; J gene: TRBJ2-3; CDR3 DNA: TGCGCCAGCAGCCAAGATTCGACTAGCGGCGGCACAGATACGCAGTATTTT; CDR3 protein: CASSQDSTSGGTDTQYF
clone size: NA; V gene: TRBV7-9; D gene: NA; J gene: TRBJ1-2; CDR3 DNA: TGTGCCACCGACGGGGGGGGCAATTATGGCTACACCTTC; CDR3 protein: CATDGGGNYGYTF
clone size: NA; V gene: TRBV29-1; D gene: NA; J gene: TRBJ2-1; CDR3 DNA: TGCAGCGCATCGCCTAGAGTCGATGAGCAGTTCTTC; CDR3 protein: CSASPRVDEQFF
clone size: few; V gene: TRBV7-7; D gene: NA; J gene: TRBJ1-2; CDR3 DNA: TGTGCCAGCAGCTTCTCCGGAGAGCTAAAAAGCTACACCTTC; CDR3 protein: CASSFSGELKSYTF
clone size: NA; V gene: TRBV6-1; D gene: TRBD1; J gene: TRBJ2-1; CDR3 DNA: TGTGCCAGCAGTCGACAGGGGGCCTACAATGAGCAGTTCTTC; CDR3 protein: CASSRQGAYNEQFF
clone size: NA; V gene: TRBV6-6; D gene: TRBD2; J gene: TRBJ2-7; CDR3 DNA: TGTGCCAGCAGTAACCTACTAGCGGGAGGACGCGAGCAGTACTTC; CDR3 protein: CASSNLLAGGREQYF
clone size: few; V gene: TRBV16; D gene: NA; J gene: TRBJ1-5; CDR3 DNA: TGTGCCAGCAGCCCCGAACCGGTGGATCAGCCCCAGCATTTT; CDR3 protein: CASSPEPVDQPQHF
clone size: NA; V gene: TRBV11-3; D gene: NA; J gene: TRBJ2-1; CDR3 DNA: TGTGCCAGCAGCTTTCAGGGAAGCTCCTACAATGAGCAGTTCTTC; CDR3 protein: CASSFQGSSYNEQFF
clone size: NA; V gene: TRBV30; D gene: NA; J gene: TRBJ2-1; CDR3 DNA: TGTGCCTGGAGTTCGCAGGGCTACAATGAGCAGTTCTTC; CDR3 protein: CAWSSQGYNEQFF
clone size: NA; V gene: TRBV29-1; D gene: NA; J gene: TRBJ1-4; CDR3 DNA: TGCAGCGTGGGAGGGGGTTCTTCGTCTAATGAAAAACTGTTTTTT; CDR3 protein: CSVGGGSSSNEKLFF
clone size: NA; V gene: TRBV5-4; D gene: NA; J gene: TRBJ1-2; CDR3 DNA: TGTGCCAGCAGCTTGGCGCTGGGGGCCCCCTATGGCTACACCTTC; CDR3 protein: CASSLALGAPYGYTF
clone size: few; V gene: TRBV5-1; D gene: TRBD1; J gene: TRBJ2-7; CDR3 DNA: TGCGCCAGCAGCGGGGGACAGGGGGTCTCCTACGAGCAGTACTTC; CDR3 protein: CASSGGQGVSYEQYF
clone size: NA; V gene: TRBV2; D gene: NA; J gene: TRBJ2-3; CDR3 DNA: TGTGCCAGCAGTGGTATCGCCCTACTCAGCACAGATACGCAGTATTTT; CDR3 protein: CASSGIALLSTDTQYF
clone size: NA; V gene: TRBV29-1; D gene: NA; J gene: TRBJ1-5; CDR3 DNA: TGCAGCGTTGCAGACGGACTCCTGGGGAATCAGCCCCAGCATTTT; CDR3 protein: CSVADGLLGNQPQHF
clone size: NA; V gene: TRBV21-1; D gene: NA; J gene: TRBJ1-1; CDR3 DNA: TGTGCCAGCAGCAAAGGGACCCCGGATGAAGCTTTCTTT; CDR3 protein: CASSKGTPDEAFF
clone size: NA; V gene: TRBV5-1; D gene: NA; J gene: TRBJ1-1; CDR3 DNA: TGCGCCAGCAGCCCTACCCCGGGGACGAACACTGAAGCTTTCTTT; CDR3 protein: CASSPTPGTNTEAFF